Described below is a single T cell receptor (beta chain) sequence and its context. The antigen is unknown. This record belongs to a study of OX40 agonist ivuxolimab in advanced cancers. Across the study: Ivuxolimab, an agonistic anti-OX40 (CD134) antibody, was given to patients. Study-level findings and limits: The mean number of expanded clones was higher in CD8+ T cells than in CD4+. What antigens the expanded peripheral T cells recognized was never established.

Trimming stripped 5 bases from V and 5 bases from J, with 13 bases between. The CDR3 has 14 amino acids. Per germline, CDR1 SGHAT and CDR2 FQNNGV. Autoimmune disease history or systemic immunosuppression led to patients being barred. Profiled with immunoSEQ multiplex PCR; TCRdb holds only in-frame clones, not every one. Altogether 80,000 or so clones are present, around nine tenths being singletons, with the ten largest covering over 2.5%. The sample in question was CD4+ or CD8+ T cells sorted from blood, obtained in a trial of the OX40 agonist ivuxolimab. V gene TRBV11-2 combines with J gene TRBJ2-1; tentative D call: TRBD2 (7 bases). This clonotype originated in an adult with an advanced solid tumor such as melanoma, head and neck, liver or kidney cancer. The CDR3 coding sequence is TGTGCCAGCAGCCCCTGGGGGGGCGACAATGAGCAGTTCTTC. This codes for CASSPWGGDNEQFF.